Given below is one TCR beta chain in context. Its antigen is unknown. The CDR3 has 14 amino acids. V dropped 0 bases and J dropped 4 bases, with 10 bases sitting between them. CDR1 and CDR2 (germline): MGHRA, YSYEKL. The PCR contained 60 Vbeta and 13 Jbeta primers. This table comes from immunoSEQ multiplex PCR, and its TCRdb copy is limited to in-frame clones, with some not included. The sample holds about 210,000 clones; approximately 81% are singletons and the top ten take roughly 0.22%. This record comes from a study of cytomegalovirus exposure and HLA in healthy donors. Study results and limitations: TCR beta V- and J-gene trimming was later associated with a missense DCLRE1C variant.

The sequence was collected from a girl aged 2 to 9 in good health and CMV-seronegative. This sequence joins TRBV4-1 and TRBJ2-7; tentatively, D is TRBD2 (6 bases). Source material: PBMCs. CDR3 region: CASSQDLGGYEQYF. The CDR3 region has the DNA TGCGCCAGCAGCCAAGATCTGGGGGGTTACGAGCAGTACTTC.